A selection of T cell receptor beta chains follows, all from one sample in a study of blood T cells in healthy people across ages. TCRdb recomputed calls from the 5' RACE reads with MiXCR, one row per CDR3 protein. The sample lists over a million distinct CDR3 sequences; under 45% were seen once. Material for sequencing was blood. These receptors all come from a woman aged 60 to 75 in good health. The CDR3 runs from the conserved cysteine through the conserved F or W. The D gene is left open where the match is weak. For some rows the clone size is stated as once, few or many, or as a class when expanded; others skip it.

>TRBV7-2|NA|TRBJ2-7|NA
TGTGCCAGCAGCTCGCTCATTTACGAGCAGTACTTC
CASSSLIYEQYF
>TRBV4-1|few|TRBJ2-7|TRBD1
TGCGCCAGCAGTTATTCGTCGACAGGGAGCTCCTACGAGCAGTACTTC
CASSYSSTGSSYEQYF
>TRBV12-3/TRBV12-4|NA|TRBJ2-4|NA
TGTGCCAGCAGCCCATTCGGGAGACCCGTAGACATTCAGTACTTC
CASSPFGRPVDIQYF
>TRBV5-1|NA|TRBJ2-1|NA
TGCGCCAGCAGCTTGTGGGATAATGAGCAGTTCTTC
CASSLWDNEQFF
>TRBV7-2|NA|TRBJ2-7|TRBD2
TGTGCCAGCAGCTGGGGTGCGGGAGTTATCTACGAGCAGTACTTC
CASSWGAGVIYEQYF
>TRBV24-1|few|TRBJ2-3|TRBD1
TGTGCCACCAGTGGACCGGGACAGGAAAACACAGATACGCAGTATTTT
CATSGPGQENTDTQYF
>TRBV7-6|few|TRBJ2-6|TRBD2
TGTGCCAGCAGCTTAGCGTGGAGGACTAGCGGTCCTTTATCTGGGGCCAACGTCCTGACTTTC
CASSLAWRTSGPLSGANVLTF
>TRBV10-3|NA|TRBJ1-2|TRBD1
TGTGCCATCAGTATAGGGACAGGAGAAGGTAATCATGGCTACACCTTC
CAISIGTGEGNHGYTF
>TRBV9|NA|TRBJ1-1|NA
TGTGCCAGCAGCGGGGTGGGGGGCGACACTGAAGCTTTCTTT
CASSGVGGDTEAFF
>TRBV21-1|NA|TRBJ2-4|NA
TGTGCCAGCAGCAGGACACAGGGGGAGAGAGTTGACATTCAGTACTTC
CASSRTQGERVDIQYF
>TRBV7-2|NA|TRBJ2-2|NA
TGTGCCAGCAGCTTAAGGGGAGGCGGGGAGCTGTTTTTT
CASSLRGGGELFF
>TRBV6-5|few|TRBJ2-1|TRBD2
TGTGCCAGCAGTTCACGAACCGGGACTAGGTCAACGAGCTCCTACAATGAGCAGTTCTTC
CASSSRTGTRSTSSYNEQFF
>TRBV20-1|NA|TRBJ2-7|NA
TGCAGTGCTAGAGACCGGGGCAGGCGTATCCACGAGCAGTACTTC
CSARDRGRRIHEQYF
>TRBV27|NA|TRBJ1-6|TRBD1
TGTGCCAGCAGTCGGGACAGGACCCTCTCCTATAATTCACCCCTCCACTTT
CASSRDRTLSYNSPLHF
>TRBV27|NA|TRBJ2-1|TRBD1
TGTGCCAGCCGGAGGAGGAGAGGACAGGACTACAATGAGCAGTTCTTC
CASRRRRGQDYNEQFF
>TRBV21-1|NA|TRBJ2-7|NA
TGTGCCAGCAGCACCATCTACGACAGGGGAGGCATCGCCTACGAGCAGTACTTC
CASSTIYDRGGIAYEQYF
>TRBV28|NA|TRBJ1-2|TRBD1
TGTGCCAGCAGTTCTACAGGGGAATTAAACTATGGCTACACCTTC
CASSSTGELNYGYTF
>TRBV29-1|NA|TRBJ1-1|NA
TGCAGCGTTGCACCGGGACTAGAAGCTTTCTTT
CSVAPGLEAFF
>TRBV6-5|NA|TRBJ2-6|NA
TGTGCCAGCAGTTACTCTGGTGGCAGGGGTATAAGTGGGGCCAACGTCCTGACTTTC
CASSYSGGRGISGANVLTF
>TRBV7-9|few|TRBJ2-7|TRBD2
TGTGCCAGCAGCTGGACTAGCGGGCCTGCCTCCTACGAGCAGTACTTC
CASSWTSGPASYEQYF
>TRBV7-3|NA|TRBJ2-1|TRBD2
TGTGCCAGCAGCCAAAGCGGGAGGGCCTGGGATGAGCAGTTCTTC
CASSQSGRAWDEQFF
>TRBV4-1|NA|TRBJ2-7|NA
TGCGCCAGCAGCCCACCTTACCCCTGGGGTAGCCCGACGGGGTCCTACGAGCAGTACTTC
CASSPPYPWGSPTGSYEQYF
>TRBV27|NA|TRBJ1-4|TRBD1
TGTGCCAGCAACCGACAGGGGAGGGAAGGAGAACTGTTTTTT
CASNRQGREGELFF
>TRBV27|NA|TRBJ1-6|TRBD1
TGTGCCAGCAGTTGGATGACAGGGGGCGGATATTCACCCCTCCACTTT
CASSWMTGGGYSPLHF
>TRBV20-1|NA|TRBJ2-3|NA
TGCAGTGCTAGTCGAGTGTCCCATAAATCGCAGGATACGCAGTATTTT
CSASRVSHKSQDTQYF
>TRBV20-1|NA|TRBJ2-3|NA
TGCAGTGCTAGGGTGGGACGACAAAGCACAGATACGCAGTATTTT
CSARVGRQSTDTQYF
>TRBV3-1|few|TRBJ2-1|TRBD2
TGTGCCAGCAGCCGGACGGGACTAGCGGGAGCAGTTGAGCAGTTCTTC
CASSRTGLAGAVEQFF
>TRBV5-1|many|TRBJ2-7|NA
TGTGCCAGCAGCTTAGGGAGGAACTACGAGCAGTACTTC
CASSLGRNYEQYF
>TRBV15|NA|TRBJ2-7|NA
TGTGCCACCAGCAGGGACCACAGCGGGCAACGCGAGCAGTACTTC
CATSRDHSGQREQYF
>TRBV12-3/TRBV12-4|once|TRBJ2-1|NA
TGTGCCAGCAGTGCAGGGGTGGGAACCTACAATGAGCAGTTCTTC
CASSAGVGTYNEQFF
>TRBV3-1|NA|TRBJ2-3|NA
TGTGCCAGCGGTTCCCCGACTAGTACCGACGCTAGCACAGATACGCAGTATTTT
CASGSPTSTDASTDTQYF
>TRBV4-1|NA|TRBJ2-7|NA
TGCGCCAGCAGCCAAGATACAAGGGGGTCGCGCCACGAGCAGTACTTC
CASSQDTRGSRHEQYF
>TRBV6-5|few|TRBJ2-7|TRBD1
TGTGCCAGCAGTTCGGGGACAGGGGTCGAGCAGTACTTC
CASSSGTGVEQYF
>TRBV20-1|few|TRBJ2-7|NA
TGCAGTGCCGACCTTCCGACTAGGCTAGACGAGCAGTACTTC
CSADLPTRLDEQYF
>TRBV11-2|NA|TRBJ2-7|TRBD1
TGTGCCAGCAGCGCGGGACAGGGCTACGAGCAGTACTTC
CASSAGQGYEQYF
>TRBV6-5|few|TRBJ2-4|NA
TGTGCCAGCAGATCGGACACAGCCAAAAACATTCAGTACTTC
CASRSDTAKNIQYF
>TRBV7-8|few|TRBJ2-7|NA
TGTGCCAGCCATCGATTTGGGTATAACGAGCAGTACTTC
CASHRFGYNEQYF
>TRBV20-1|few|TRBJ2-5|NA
TGCAGTGCCCCGGACCGTTTTGGGTACCAAGAGACCCAGTACTTC
CSAPDRFGYQETQYF
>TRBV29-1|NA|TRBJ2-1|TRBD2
TGCAGCGTTGAAGAGTTGCGGCTAGCGGGAAACAGAGAGCAGTTCTTC
CSVEELRLAGNREQFF
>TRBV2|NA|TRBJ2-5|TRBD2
TGTGCCAGCCTGACTAGCGGGAGGAATGAGCAGTACTTC
CASLTSGRNEQYF
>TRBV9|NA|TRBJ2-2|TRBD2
TGTGCCAGCAGCGAGGGACGTGGGAGGGACACCGGGGAGCTGTTTTTT
CASSEGRGRDTGELFF
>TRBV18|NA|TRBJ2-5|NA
TGTGCCAGCTCACCCGGACAGTCTCTACAAGAGACCCAGTACTTC
CASSPGQSLQETQYF
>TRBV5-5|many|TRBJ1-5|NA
TGTGCCAGCAGCATGGACCCCTCGCCTGTTCGTCAGCCCCAGCATTTT
CASSMDPSPVRQPQHF
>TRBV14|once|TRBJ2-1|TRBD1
TGTGCCAGCAGCCAAGGACCGGACAGGGTGCGATACAATGAGCAGTTCTTC
CASSQGPDRVRYNEQFF